This T cell receptor beta chain was sequenced during a study of blood T cell repertoires in COVID-19. Some clones are missing from TCRdb's copy, which holds only in-frame ones; the method was immunoSEQ multiplex PCR. Of approximately 170,000 clones listed, less than 90% are singletons. Trimming pared 5 bases from V and 6 bases from J, leaving 15 bases between. This CDR3 is 14 amino acids long. Looked up from germline, CDR1 is SGHTA and CDR2 is FQGNSA. This receptor was taken from a woman aged 50 to 60 who had recovered from COVID-19. The rearrangement links TRBV7-2 to TRBJ2-3, with TRBD2 as a possible D gene (7 bases). Sequencing input: PBMCs or T cells enriched from blood (not recorded which). CDR3 bases: TGTGCCAGCAGCCCCCGCGGGGGCCCCGATACGCAGTATTTT. The encoded protein is CASSPRGGPDTQYF.